The clone carrying this T cell receptor (beta chain) came up many times. The data originate from a study of prognosis after radiotherapy for stage I lung cancer. Study background: Approximately twelve men and a handful of women, aged about 50 to 95 and with a median age of roughly 74 years, made up the patients.

By two-round multiplex PCR, the TCR beta CDR3 was amplified from genomic DNA. First-round PCR employed TRBV- and TRBJ-specific primers for each gene. TCRdb ran MiXCR on the multiplex PCR reads and lists one entry per CDR3 protein. The data contain 51,000 or so distinct CDR3 sequences, over 30% of them singletons. Germline V gives CDR1 SGHKS, CDR2 YYEKEE (reference sequence). CDR3 length: 12 residues. Trimming stripped 1 base from V and 3 bases from J, with 4 bases between. The receptor was derived from a donor aged 50 or older with non-small cell lung cancer. The chain joins TRBV5-5 to TRBJ1-1; unclear D gene. The sample consisted of PBMCs, taken before or after stereotactic body radiation therapy (not recorded which). CDR3 sequence: CASSLQDTEAFF. The CDR3 nucleotides are TGTGCCAGCAGCTTGCAGGACACTGAAGCTTTCTTT.